Only a few counts were recorded for the clone carrying this T cell receptor (beta chain). The antigen remains unidentified. This sample is drawn from a study of blood T cells in healthy people across ages. Findings and caveats of the study: Fewer expanded clones and more diversity marked long-lived versus aged donors.

A J-beta primer mix and a sample-barcoded 5' primer were used in a second PCR of roughly 6 to 12 cycles. Each cDNA molecule received a tag from a template-switch adaptor that had 12 random nucleotides. TCRdb reanalysed the 5' RACE reads using MiXCR and keeps one entry per CDR3 protein. In the table there are 1 million or so distinct CDR3 sequences, under 30% of which are singletons. Per individual sample, total RNA of at least 5.5 micrograms was extracted. Per germline, CDR1 LGHDT and CDR2 YNNKEL (reference sequence). The CDR3 has 12 amino acids. V lost 1 base to trimming and J lost 6 bases, with 7 bases between them. Separately, the same data were catalogued under a study of T cells of mothers and their children. That study reports: No clone of persistent microchimeric T cells was detected.

The sequence derives from a girl aged 2 to 10 in good health. The chain joins TRBV3-1 to TRBJ2-7; D remains unclear. Source material: blood. The CDR3 protein is CASSQGGFEQYF. Written as DNA, the CDR3 is TGTGCCAGCAGCCAAGGCGGATTCGAGCAGTACTTC.